Below, 32 T cell receptor beta chains from the same sample are listed, as sequenced in a study of T cell responses to AZD1222 COVID-19 vaccine. Libraries were prepared by immunoSEQ multiplex PCR; TCRdb keeps only in-frame clonotypes and omits some of them. The sample lists 120,000 or so clones; over 85% were seen once. Sequenced material: peripheral blood, taken 28 days after the second AZD1222 dose. The source of these receptors is an adult who received the AZD1222 COVID-19 vaccine.

The J gene is TRBJ2-3, the V gene TRBV7-2; weak D call: TRBD1 (6 bases). CDR1 is SGHTA, CDR2 FQGNSA, per germline. V shed 5 bases and J shed 1 base, with 13 bases lying between them. CDR3 length: 15 residues. CDR3 nucleotide sequence: TGTGCCAGCAGCCCTACAGGGACCGGCACAGATACGCAGTATTTT. This gives the protein CASSPTGTGTDTQYF.

The chain couples TRBV5-1 to TRBJ2-7, with a possible D match to TRBD2 (6 bases). The CDR3 is 15 amino acids. V lost 3 bases and J 1 base, leaving 14 bases between the germline ends. Germline CDR1 SGHRS, CDR2 YFSETQ. The CDR3 DNA reads TGCGCCAGCAGCTCTGGGGACTGGAGGTCCTACGAGCAGTACTTC. It specifies CASSSGDWRSYEQYF.

The chain links TRBV29-1 to TRBJ1-1, with a weak D call TRBD1 (5 bases). Germline V gives CDR1 SQVTM, CDR2 ANQGSEA. Trimming left V 2 bases short and J 4 bases short, with 11 bases between. This CDR3 spans 13 amino acids. CDR3 DNA: TGCAGCGTTGAATGGGGGACGCGCACTGAAGCTTTCTTT. Residues: CSVEWGTRTEAFF.

V usage is TRBV7-9 and J usage is TRBJ2-7; maybe TRBD2 (5 bases). V was trimmed by 5 bases and J by 0 bases, leaving 17 bases between them. The CDR3 sequence is 16 residues long. CDR1 SEHNR and CDR2 FQNEAQ come from the germline V gene (reference sequence). For the CDR3, the DNA is TGTGCCAGCAGCCCTCTTAGGAGGCTGAGCTCCTACGAGCAGTACTTC. It yields the protein CASSPLRRLSSYEQYF.

This sequence joins TRBV4-2 and TRBJ2-7, with TRBD2 as a possible D gene (6 bases). The ends were cut back, 3 bases at V and 3 bases at J, with 12 bases in the middle. Per the germline V gene, CDR1 is LGHNA and CDR2 is YNFKEQ. This CDR3 comprises 14 residues. In DNA form, the CDR3 reads TGTGCCAGCAGCCAGCGGGACTCGCACTACGAGCAGTACTTC. Protein: CASSQRDSHYEQYF.

The J gene is TRBJ1-2, the V gene TRBV5-4; D remains ambiguous. The germline V gene encodes CDR1 SGHNT and CDR2 YYREEE (reference sequence). This CDR3 contains 15 residues. V lost 5 bases to trimming and J lost 8 bases, with 22 bases between them. The CDR3 DNA sequence: TGTGCCAGCAGTTCGGGTCCGGGCTATGTGGGCGGCTACACCTTC. Translating gives CASSSGPGYVGGYTF.

The chain employs TRBV28 and TRBJ1-1; D is uncertain. V lost 6 bases and J 1 base, leaving 3 bases between the germline ends. CDR3 length: 11 residues. Germline lookup yields CDR1 MDHEN and CDR2 SYDVKM. The CDR3 is CASSANTEAFF. In nucleotides, the CDR3 is TGTGCCAGCAGCGCGAACACTGAAGCTTTCTTT. Variable domain in full (rest from reference TRBV28 and TRBJ1-1): DVKVTQSSRYLVKRTGEKVFLECVQDMDHENMFWYRQDPGLGLRLIYFSYDVKMKEKGDIPEGYSVSREKKERFSLILESASTNQTSMYLCASSANTEAFFGQGTRLTVV.

The chain links TRBV9 to TRBJ2-7; D remains unclear. V was shortened by 3 bases and J by 6 bases, with 7 bases between the two germline ends. CDR1 and CDR2 (germline): SGDLS, YYNGEE. The CDR3 loop spans 11 amino acids. In DNA form, the CDR3 reads TGTGCCAGCAGCGCCGACGGCGAGCAGTACTTC. Protein sequence: CASSADGEQYF.

A single count supports this clone. The chain is built from TRBV7-2 and TRBJ2-7; 10 bases are a match to TRBD2. Losses at the gene ends were 3 bases for V and 0 bases for J; bases not matched to a gene: 2. CDR1 SGHTA and CDR2 FQGNSA come from the germline V gene. CDR3 size: 15 residues. The CDR3 reads CASSLLAGGSYEQYF. CDR3 nucleotides: TGTGCCAGCAGCTTGTTAGCGGGGGGCTCCTACGAGCAGTACTTC.

V is TRBV15 and J is TRBJ1-2; D gene ambiguous. V was cut by 4 bases and J by 3 bases, with 3 bases left in between. The germline gives CDR1 LNHNV, CDR2 YYDKDF (reference sequence). The CDR3 extends over 11 amino acids. The CDR3 sequence: CATSKYYGYTF. CDR3 DNA sequence: TGTGCCACCAGCAAATACTATGGCTACACCTTC.

The rearrangement joins TRBV18 to TRBJ2-7; TRBD1 matches at 7 bases. CDR1 and CDR2 (germline): KGHSH, LQKENI. Germline trimming cut 3 bases from V and 4 bases from J; bases unmatched to any gene: 12. This CDR3 is 16 amino acids long. The CDR3 coding sequence is TGTGCCAGCTCACCCCCGGGACAGCTAGTTTTGTACGAGCAGTACTTC. This translates into CASSPPGQLVLYEQYF.

V is TRBV5-1 and J is TRBJ1-2; D perhaps matches TRBD1 (6 bases). The length of the CDR3 is 16 residues. Germline CDR1 SGHRS, CDR2 YFSETQ. With 4 bases removed from V and 6 bases from J, the gap between germline ends came to 22 bases. The CDR3 nucleotides are TGCGCCAGCAGCAGTGCGACGGGGGGCGTTAGGGATGGCTACACCTTC. This sequence encodes CASSSATGGVRDGYTF.

The chain combines TRBV7-9 with TRBJ2-7, with a tentative D call TRBD2 (7 bases). This CDR3 has 15 amino acids. Germline V gives CDR1 SEHNR, CDR2 FQNEAQ (reference sequence). Trimming stripped 4 bases from V and 5 bases from J, with 18 bases between. CDR3 bases: TGTGCCAGCAGCTCTGGGCGGGGGCTGACCCACGAGCAGTACTTC. Translating gives CASSSGRGLTHEQYF.

J is TRBJ1-1 and V is TRBV7-2, with 7 positions matching TRBD1. This CDR3 is 14 amino acids long. The ends lost 5 bases at V and 2 bases at J; junction bases unmatched: 5. Germline V CDR1 and CDR2: SGHTA, FQGNSA. The CDR3, as DNA: TGTGCCAGCAGCCCGGGACAGACAAACACTGAAGCTTTCTTT. Translation gives CASSPGQTNTEAFF.

The genes are TRBV27 and TRBJ1-4; the D is unclear. Trimming took 2 bases from V and 4 from J, leaving 5 bases between them. Germline assignment: CDR1 MNHEY and CDR2 SMNVEV (reference sequence). This CDR3 has 13 amino acids. This CDR3 reads CASSLRFNEKLFF. CDR3 DNA: TGTGCCAGCAGTTTACGGTTTAATGAAAAACTGTTTTTT.

The V gene is TRBV18, the J gene TRBJ1-1, with 10 bases that match TRBD1. The germline gives CDR1 KGHSH, CDR2 LQKENI. The CDR3 sequence is 14 residues long. The ends lost 3 bases at V and 3 bases at J; junction bases unmatched: 1. The CDR3 DNA follows: TGTGCCAGCTCACCGACAGGGGGCGACACTGAAGCTTTCTTT. This gives the protein CASSPTGGDTEAFF.

The chain recombines TRBV19 with TRBJ2-5; a weak D match, TRBD2 (5 bases). CDR1 is LNHDA and CDR2 is SQIVND in the germline V gene (reference sequence). The CDR3 has 12 amino acids. The ends were cut back, 4 bases at V and 5 bases at J, with 8 bases in the middle. The CDR3 protein is CASSTRGETQYF. CDR3 sequence (DNA): TGTGCCAGTAGTACAAGAGGGGAGACCCAGTACTTC.

V gene TRBV21-1 combines with J gene TRBJ2-7; TRBD1 was called by the table and not checked on the DNA. TRBV21-1 is noted as a pseudogene. This CDR3 comprises 15 residues. The CDR3 is CASSKGASPPYEQYF. In nucleotides, the CDR3 is TGTGCCAGCAGCAAAGGGGCCAGCCCGCCCTACGAGCAGTACTTC.

V gene TRBV5-8 combines with J gene TRBJ2-1; D is ambiguous. This CDR3 has 12 residues. With 5 bases removed from V and 0 bases from J, the gap between germline ends came to 3 bases. Germline assignment: CDR1 SGHTS and CDR2 YDEGEE. CDR3 sequence (DNA): TGTGCCAGCAGTCGCTCCTACAATGAGCAGTTCTTC. Its translation: CASSRSYNEQFF.

The rearrangement uses TRBV11-2 and TRBJ1-1; no clear D gene. The CDR3 is 12 residues long. V lost 5 bases, J lost 8 bases, and 12 bases lay in between. CDR1 SGHAT and CDR2 FQNNGV come from the germline V gene. The CDR3: CASSPPEREAFF. The CDR3 bases are TGTGCCAGCAGCCCCCCCGAACGAGAAGCTTTCTTT. Full variable domain (rest looked up from reference TRBV11-2 and TRBJ1-1): EAGVAQSPRYKIIEKRQSVAFWCNPISGHATLYWYQQILGQGPKLLIQFQNNGVVDDSQLPKDRFSAERLKGVDSTLKIQPAKLEDSAVYLCASSPPEREAFFGQGTRLTVV.

CDR3 in amino acids: CASSLGSTWDEQYF. The CDR3 DNA follows: TGCGCCAGCAGCTTGGGCAGCACCTGGGACGAGCAGTACTTC. The J gene is TRBJ2-7, the V gene TRBV5-1; D remains ambiguous. Germline V gives CDR1 SGHRS, CDR2 YFSETQ. Trimming shortened V by 0 bases and J by 5 bases, and 12 bases separated the two germline ends. The CDR3 runs 14 residues.

V gene TRBV7-8 combines with J gene TRBJ1-4, with D unresolved. Trimming took 4 bases from V and 5 from J, leaving 23 bases between them. The CDR3 is 18 residues long. Germline CDR1 reads SGHVS; CDR2 reads FQNEAQ. The CDR3 DNA is TGTGCCAGCAGCTGGGCTATCATGCCCTTAAACAGAAATGAAAAACTGTTTTTT. It yields the protein CASSWAIMPLNRNEKLFF.

This CDR3 reads CAISDPRAYNEQFF. Here the CDR3 DNA reads TGTGCCATCAGTGACCCCCGGGCCTACAATGAGCAGTTCTTC. The V and J genes are TRBV10-3 and TRBJ2-1, with no clear D. Germline V CDR1 and CDR2: ENHRY, SYGVKD. CDR3 length equals 14 residues. The V and J ends lost 3 bases and 2 bases respectively, with 8 bases between them.

This clone has only one observation. This chain links TRBV10-3 with TRBJ1-1; no clear D. Germline CDR1 ENHRY, CDR2 SYGVKD. This CDR3 comprises 13 residues. Trimming took off 0 bases at V and 10 bases at J, with 12 bases between the two ends. The CDR3 DNA is TGTGCCATCAGTGAGTCTTTTGGGGTGGTAGCTTTCTTT. Translated, it gives CAISESFGVVAFF.

This sequence joins TRBV25-1 and TRBJ1-1; 7 bases are a match to TRBD1. Germline CDR1 and CDR2: MGHDK and SYGVNS. CDR3 size: 14 residues. V shed 4 bases and J 1 base; nucleotides not matched to a gene: 3. The CDR3 DNA reads as TGTGCCAGCAGTGGGGACAGTACGAACACTGAAGCTTTCTTT. This gives the protein CASSGDSTNTEAFF.

The chain carries TRBV5-5 and TRBJ1-2, with 8 bases matching TRBD1. V lost 4 bases to trimming and J lost 0 bases; unmatched junction nucleotides: 2. The CDR3 loop spans 14 amino acids. CDR1 and CDR2 from the germline V gene are SGHKS and YYEKEE (reference sequence). Written as DNA, the CDR3 is TGTGCCAGCAGCACGGACAGGGCTAACTATGGCTACACCTTC. It is translated as CASSTDRANYGYTF.

V gene TRBV27 combines with J gene TRBJ1-2; D not certain. The CDR3 length is 13 residues. Trimming left V 5 bases short and J 3 bases short, with 10 bases between. The germline V gene encodes CDR1 MNHEY and CDR2 SMNVEV (reference sequence). The chain's CDR3 is CASSPTAHYGYTF. The DNA of the CDR3 is TGTGCCAGCAGTCCGACGGCCCACTATGGCTACACCTTC.

The rearrangement links TRBV27 to TRBJ2-7; D is possibly TRBD1 (6 bases). CDR1 is MNHEY, CDR2 SMNVEV, per germline (reference sequence). The V end was cut by 8 bases, the J end by 0 bases, with 14 bases between. This CDR3 comprises 14 residues. CDR3: CASSPGDSSYEQYF. The CDR3 DNA reads TGTGCCAGCTCCCCAGGGGATAGCTCCTACGAGCAGTACTTC.

The chain is built from TRBV5-5 and TRBJ1-6; possibly TRBD1 for D (5 bases). V lost 1 base and J 3 bases, leaving 11 bases between the germline ends. This CDR3 has 16 residues. Germline loops: CDR1 SGHKS, CDR2 YYEKEE (reference sequence). As DNA, the CDR3 is TGTGCCAGCAGCTTGCGGGGGACGCTCTATAATTCACCCCTCCACTTT. This encodes CASSLRGTLYNSPLHF. Full variable domain (remainder filled in from reference TRBV5-5 and TRBJ1-6): DAGVTQSPTHLIKTRGQQVTLRCSPISGHKSVSWYQQVLGQGPQFIFQYYEKEERGRGNFPDRFSARQFPNYSSELNVNALLLGDSALYLCASSLRGTLYNSPLHFGNGTRLTVT.

This clone is a singleton in its sample. The chain carries TRBV19 and TRBJ2-7, with 8 bases that match TRBD2. Germline CDR1 is LNHDA and CDR2 is SQIVND (reference sequence). The CDR3 is made up of 14 amino acids. The V segment lost 5 bases and the J segment 6 bases; nucleotides outside the gene matches: 9. The CDR3 sequence: CASSPGLDSTEQYF. CDR3 nucleotides: TGTGCCAGTAGTCCGGGACTAGACAGTACCGAGCAGTACTTC.

This clone has only one observation. The V and J genes are TRBV18 and TRBJ2-7; D is ambiguous. The CDR3 covers 13 residues. With 2 bases removed from V and 5 bases from J, the gap between germline ends came to 10 bases. Germline-derived CDR1 and CDR2 are KGHSH and LQKENI. The CDR3 DNA follows: TGTGCCAGCTCACCAGGGAACCGGGACGAGCAGTACTTC. Translated: CASSPGNRDEQYF.

J is TRBJ1-1 and V is TRBV3-1 (or the pseudogene TRBV3-2); D is unresolved. The CDR3 covers 15 residues. CDR1 and CDR2 (germline): LGHDT, YNNKEL (reference sequence). V was shortened by 1 base and J by 5 bases, with 14 bases between the two germline ends. The CDR3 here is CASSQVPSGVTEAFF. The CDR3 region has the DNA TGTGCCAGCAGCCAAGTTCCCTCTGGGGTAACTGAAGCTTTCTTT.